This T cell receptor (beta chain) is from a study of T cell changes during pregnancy in multiple sclerosis. Produced via immunoSEQ multiplex PCR; TCRdb's table is partial and in-frame only. The data hold 20,000 or so clones, with 80% to 90% observed a single time. CDR1 and CDR2 (germline): MNHEY, SVGAGI. This CDR3 comprises 14 residues. V was clipped by 5 bases and J by 5 bases; unmatched bases: 4. The TCR sequence derives from a female donor in good health, enrolled as a control in a pregnancy study. The rearrangement joins TRBV6-5 to TRBJ1-4; 8 bases line up with TRBD1. The source material was CD8+ T cells from peripheral blood mononuclear cells, sampled in the third trimester of pregnancy. CDR3 bases: TGTGCCAGCAGTGGGGACAGGAGGAATGAAAAACTGTTTTTT. It is translated as CASSGDRRNEKLFF.